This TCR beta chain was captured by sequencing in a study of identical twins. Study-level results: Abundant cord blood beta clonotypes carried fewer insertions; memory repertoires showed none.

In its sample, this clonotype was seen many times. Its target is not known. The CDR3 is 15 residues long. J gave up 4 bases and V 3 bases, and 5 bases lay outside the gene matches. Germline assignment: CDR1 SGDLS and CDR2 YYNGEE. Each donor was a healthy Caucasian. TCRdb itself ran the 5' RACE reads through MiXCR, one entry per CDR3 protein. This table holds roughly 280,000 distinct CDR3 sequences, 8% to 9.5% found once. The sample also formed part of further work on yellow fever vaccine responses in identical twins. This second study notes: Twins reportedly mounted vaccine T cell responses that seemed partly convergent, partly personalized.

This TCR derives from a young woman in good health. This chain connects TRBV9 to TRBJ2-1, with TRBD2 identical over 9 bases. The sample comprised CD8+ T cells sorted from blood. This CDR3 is CASSGSGGPYNEQFF. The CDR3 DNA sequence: TGTGCCAGCAGCGGGAGCGGGGGGCCATACAATGAGCAGTTCTTC.